This is a list of T cell receptor beta chains from one sample in a study of PD-1 blockade in classical Hodgkin lymphoma. Only in-frame clones appear in the TCRdb table, and some are missing; sequencing was by immunoSEQ multiplex PCR. The sample carries some 150,000 clones, around four fifths recorded once. The sequenced sample was peripheral blood mononuclear cells (PBMCs), obtained before the second cycle of nivolumab. All receptors derive from a human donor with classical Hodgkin lymphoma. The CDR3 runs from the conserved cysteine through the conserved F or W. Each record gives: clone size, J gene, V gene, D gene, CDR3 DNA, CDR3 protein. A D gene is named only where the DNA matches it firmly. Size values are once, few and many counts, or a class for expanded clones, and some rows have none.

NA | TRBJ1-3 | TRBV6-1 | NA | TGTGCCAGCAGTCAGGGGACCTCTGGAAACACCATATATTTT | CASSQGTSGNTIYF
NA | TRBJ1-2 | TRBV28 | TRBD1 | TGTGCCAGCCTACCCCCCTGGGGGACAGCAACGTTTGGAGGCTACACCTTC | CASLPPWGTATFGGYTF
NA | TRBJ2-2 | TRBV6-6 | NA | TGTGCCAGCAGTTATACCCCCCCGAGTACCGGGGAGCTGTTTTTT | CASSYTPPSTGELFF
once | TRBJ1-2 | TRBV5-6 | NA | TGTGCCAGCAGCTTGGGGACACCGCGGTATGGCTACACCTTC | CASSLGTPRYGYTF
NA | TRBJ2-5 | TRBV5-6 | TRBD1 | TGTGCCAGCAGCTTTCCTACAGGGGGATCGGAGACCCAGTACTTC | CASSFPTGGSETQYF
few | TRBJ1-3 | TRBV6-1 | NA | TGTGCCAGCAGCCCCTCTGGAAACACCATATATTTT | CASSPSGNTIYF
once | TRBJ2-7 | TRBV6-1 | NA | TGTGCCAGCAGTGAAATGAAGGGGTCCCCCTACGAGCAGTACTTC | CASSEMKGSPYEQYF
NA | TRBJ2-7 | TRBV7-3 | NA | TGTGCCAGCACGGGGTGGAACTACGAGCAGTACTTC | CASTGWNYEQYF
NA | TRBJ2-5 | TRBV28 | NA | TGTGCCAGCAGTTTGGAGGGGATAAAGTCTGCGACCCAGTACTTC | CASSLEGIKSATQYF
NA | TRBJ2-7 | TRBV7-3 | NA | TGTGCCAGCAGCTTTACCGTAAGGGGGGAGCAGTACTTC | CASSFTVRGEQYF
few | TRBJ1-2 | TRBV6-5 | NA | TGTGCCAGCAGTTACTCGATTTCCCCCCGGGGCTACACCTTC | CASSYSISPRGYTF
once | TRBJ1-1 | TRBV29-1 | TRBD1 | TGCAGCGGTCGTGGACAGGGGGTCGGCACTGAAGCTTTCTTT | CSGRGQGVGTEAFF
NA | TRBJ1-4 | TRBV19 | NA | TGTGCCAGCGGTGGGTCTCTCCATGAAAAACTGTTTTTT | CASGGSLHEKLFF
NA | TRBJ1-4 | TRBV14 | NA | TGTGCCAGCAGCCGCCGGACCTACCAGGAAAAACTGTTTTTT | CASSRRTYQEKLFF
NA | TRBJ2-1 | TRBV5-6 | NA | TGTGCCAGCAGCAAATTACAAGGTAATGAGCAGTTCTTC | CASSKLQGNEQFF
NA | TRBJ2-7 | TRBV4-2 | TRBD2 | TGTGCCAGCAGCCCGGGACTAGTGAATGGGTACGAGCAGTACTTC | CASSPGLVNGYEQYF
NA | TRBJ2-4 | TRBV2 | NA | TGTGCCAGCAGAGCAGGGCGAGGGGAAAACATTCAGTACTTC | CASRAGRGENIQYF
few | TRBJ1-4 | TRBV5-5 | NA | TGTGCCAGCAGCTTGGGAGTCGGGGGACTGTTTTTT | CASSLGVGGLFF
NA | TRBJ2-5 | TRBV5-6 | NA | TGTGCCAGCAGCTTGACTCCGGAGACCCAGTACTTC | CASSLTPETQYF
NA | TRBJ2-3 | TRBV6-6 | TRBD2 | TGTGCCAGCACGAGGAGCGGGGGTTCCACAGATACGCAGTATTTT | CASTRSGGSTDTQYF
NA | TRBJ1-2 | TRBV10-3 | NA | TGTGCCATCAGTGACCCCGCTGAGTCAAGGGCGAGCTATGGCTACACCTTC | CAISDPAESRASYGYTF
NA | TRBJ2-3 | TRBV2 | NA | TGTGCCAGCAGTGAAGTAGGGAGCACAGATACGCAGTATTTT | CASSEVGSTDTQYF
once | TRBJ1-4 | TRBV6-1 | NA | TGTGCCAGCAGTGAAGTCCTCGGCAGGAATGAAAAACTGTTTTTT | CASSEVLGRNEKLFF
NA | TRBJ2-7 | TRBV5-1 | TRBD2 | TGCGCCAGCAGCTTTAGCGGGAGCCCCTCCTACGAGCAGTACTTC | CASSFSGSPSYEQYF